This T cell receptor beta chain came from a study of human T cells and chemical hapten exposure (dated by TCRdb to the early 2020s). Some background on the complete study: For sensitization, 2% DPC in acetone was applied to a roughly 2 cm by roughly 2 cm area of upper inner arm skin. Weekly therapeutic DPC doses were additionally applied to the scalp of patients throughout the roughly 24-week study period. Patch testing was performed on the upper back with Finn chambers containing 0.01% DPC, and the patch tests were scored after 6 days according to International Contact Dermatitis Research Group standards. The mostly female patient cohort included alopecia areata with under or over 50% scalp involvement, alopecia totalis and alopecia universalis. Libraries were pooled for sequencing, and variation in per-sample TCR yields was attributed mainly to small differences in library volumes within the pool. Peripheral blood TCR repertoire changes were tracked in vivo in alopecia patients during primary and secondary sensitization to the hapten diphenylcyclopropenone (DPC). Blood samples were taken from patients before sensitization (week 0) and at 2, 6 and about 24 weeks after DPC sensitization. Nearly 30 alopecia patients gave blood for TCR sequencing at one to four time points (pre-sensitization, 2, 6 and 24 weeks). General conclusions and limits of the study: A positive correlation was found between the number of PT1 expanded TCRs and patch test score, with significance reached at thresholds 8, 16 and 32 but not 4. After repeated subsampling, the strength of the expansion versus patch-test correlation and the threshold at which it became significant changed. Expanded TCRs formed significantly more large CDR3 similarity clusters than pre-sensitization or healthy control sets, consistent with antigen-driven responses. All patients had alopecia, a presumed autoimmune disease, so their immune response might differ from that of healthy individuals. No change with DPC sensitization was found in the number of TCRs above 1 in 1000 frequency, and no evidence of global repertoire structure alterations was found.

On this clonotype: The antigen it recognizes is unknown. No base quality information exists; no much larger clone differs at one position.

Library construction relied on RACE. Sequencing was carried out with a NextSeq 500. During library preparation, unique molecular identifiers were attached to individual cDNA molecules so that TCRs could be counted quantitatively and reproducibly. From each blood RNA sample, both TCR alpha and TCR beta chains were sequenced. For the original study's pipeline: The median number of TCRs per sample was roughly 100,000, ranging from roughly 20,000 to 690,600. The Decombinator software suite was used to annotate the V, J and CDR3 of the TCR reads. To make PS versus PT1 abundance plots, every sample was subsampled to the same number of TCRs (28,000). TCRs were defined as expanded if absent before sensitization and observed at least eight times at the 2-week time point. TCRdb cleaned the public reads at Q25 with fastp, built clones with MiXCR and kept in-frame beta chains. Rows merge per CDR3 protein into single entries with the most common DNA and genes. The V and J calls were not made by the authors but by TCRdb's processing. The sample table contains 350,000 to 400,000 distinct CDR3 sequences; only one count was recorded for 4.5% to 5.5% of them. The ten largest clones capture just over 2.5% of the sample.

V is cut by 0 bases and J by 3 bases, and the space between the germline ends is 13 bases. The CDR3 starts with the cysteine, ends with the phenylalanine, and has 15 residues. Only the CDR3 DNA stays, 45 bases, in frame from base 1. Reading the germline V gene (reference sequence) gives CDR1 DFQATT and CDR2 SNEGSKA. The time point label, read with the paper, signifies: pre-sensitization, week 0. The treatment or condition label for this specimen denotes: therapeutic diphenylcyclopropenone sensitization with weekly scalp DPC. At each patch-test visit, blood was drawn before the patch test was applied. To be eligible, patients had to be aged 18 to 70, diagnosed with alopecia and judged suitable for DPC therapy, while pregnant patients were excluded. Total RNA was isolated from unfractionated whole blood collected in Tempus Blood RNA tubes.

The sequence is built from TRBV20-1 and TRBJ2-3; perhaps TRBD2 is the D gene, with 6 bases matching. The sequence was collected from a woman aged 45-60 years with alopecia areata. Some clones in this sample may be carry-over from other donors' samples. Sequenced here: whole blood, sampled in connection with sensitization to the hapten diphenylcyclopropenone (DPC). The CDR3 corresponds to CSARDIAGPTDTQYF. The nucleotides read TGCAGTGCTAGAGATATCGCGGGACCTACAGATACGCAGTATTTT.